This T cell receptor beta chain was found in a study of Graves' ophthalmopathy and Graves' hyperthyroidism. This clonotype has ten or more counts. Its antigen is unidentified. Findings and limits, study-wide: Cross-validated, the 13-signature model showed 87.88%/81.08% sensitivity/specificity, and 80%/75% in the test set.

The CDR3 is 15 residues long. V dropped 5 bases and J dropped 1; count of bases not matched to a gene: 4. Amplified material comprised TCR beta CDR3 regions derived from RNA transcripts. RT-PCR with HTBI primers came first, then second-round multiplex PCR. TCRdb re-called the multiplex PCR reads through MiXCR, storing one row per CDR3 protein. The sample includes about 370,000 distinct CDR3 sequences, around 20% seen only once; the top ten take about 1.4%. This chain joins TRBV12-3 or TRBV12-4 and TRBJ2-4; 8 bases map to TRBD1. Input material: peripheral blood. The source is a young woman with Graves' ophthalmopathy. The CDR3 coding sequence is TGTGCCAGCAGTCCCCGGGACAGGGCCAAAAACATTCAGTACTTC. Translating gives CASSPRDRAKNIQYF.